Shown below are 27 T cell receptor beta chains from a single sample sequenced in a study of T cells expressing NK-cell markers. No DNA is given; TCRdb re-called the 5' RACE reads and lists each CDR3 protein once. The sample data list about 460,000 distinct CDR3 sequences. Sample: blood T cells: a sorted CD56 or NKG2C T cell subset, CD4+ or CD8+ T cells, or bulk PBMC T cells (not recorded which). These receptors all come from a woman between 50 and 59 years old in good health.

This chain links TRBV20-1 with TRBJ2-2; TCRdb designates TRBD1, a call that cannot be tested without DNA. The germline V gene encodes CDR1 DFQATT and CDR2 SNEGSKA (reference sequence). The CDR3 has 14 amino acids. The CDR3 spells CSARRDSQTGELFF.

The chain has TRBV12-3 or TRBV12-4 and TRBJ2-7; the D call from TCRdb, TRBD1, cannot be confirmed without DNA. The CDR3 is 14 amino acids. The CDR3 protein is CASSSTGRVNEQYF.

The rearrangement links TRBV5-1 to TRBJ2-5; the TCRdb D gene call, TRBD2, has no DNA to confirm it. CDR3 length: 11 amino acids. CDR1 is SGHRS and CDR2 is YFSETQ in the germline V gene. This CDR3 is CASSLDGGLYF. Drawing the rest from reference TRBV5-1 and TRBJ2-5, the complete variable domain is KAGVTQTPRYLIKTRGQQVTLSCSPISGHRSVSWYQQTPGQGLQFLFEYFSETQRNKGNFPGRFSGRQFSNSRSEMNVSTLELGDSALYLCASSLDGGLYFGPGTRLLVL.

The chain links TRBV5-1 to TRBJ2-7; the D gene TCRdb calls, TRBD2, cannot be checked with no DNA. Looked up from germline, CDR1 is SGHRS and CDR2 is YFSETQ. The length of the CDR3 is 16 residues. The CDR3 region is CASSTGLAGVRNEQYF. The complete variable domain, with remaining parts taken from reference TRBV5-1 and TRBJ2-7, reads KAGVTQTPRYLIKTRGQQVTLSCSPISGHRSVSWYQQTPGQGLQFLFEYFSETQRNKGNFPGRFSGRQFSNSRSEMNVSTLELGDSALYLCASSTGLAGVRNEQYFGPGTRLTVT.

The rearrangement joins TRBV12-3 or TRBV12-4 to TRBJ2-6; TCRdb lists TRBD1, though no DNA is available to test this call. The CDR3 is 23 amino acids. CDR3 residues: CASIKLGTGGGSREEAGANVLTF.

The rearrangement joins TRBV18 to TRBJ2-5; TCRdb's D call, TRBD1, is unchecked because there is no DNA. This CDR3 region has 16 residues. CDR1 and CDR2 (germline): KGHSH, LQKENI. This CDR3 reads CASSPLTGGRQETQYF. The full variable domain, in which reference TRBV18 and TRBJ2-5 provide the parts outside the CDR3, is NAGVMQNPRHLVRRRGQEARLRCSPMKGHSHVYWYRQLPEEGLKFMVYLQKENIIDESGMPKERFSAEFPKEGPSILRIQQVVRGDSAAYFCASSPLTGGRQETQYFGPGTRLLVL.

This sequence joins TRBV2 and TRBJ2-1; the D call from TCRdb, TRBD1, cannot be confirmed without DNA. This CDR3 region has 15 residues. Germline CDR1 reads SNHLY; CDR2 reads FYNNEI. The CDR3 spells CASSESTGGYNEQFF.

The CDR3 is CASSLAGQGASYTF. V gene TRBV12-3 or TRBV12-4 combines with J gene TRBJ1-2; there is no DNA to check the TCRdb D call of TRBD1. The CDR3 covers 14 residues.

The chain joins TRBV20-1 to TRBJ1-4; the TCRdb call, TRBD1, lacks DNA for checking. CDR1 and CDR2 (germline): DFQATT, SNEGSKA (reference sequence). The CDR3 has 14 residues. The CDR3 sequence: CSASKQGVYEKLFF.

The chain couples TRBV2 to TRBJ1-2. Germline V lookup: CDR1 SNHLY, CDR2 FYNNEI. The CDR3 runs 13 residues. The CDR3: CASSEANNYGYTF. Using reference TRBV2 and TRBJ1-2 for the parts outside the CDR3, the full variable domain is EPEVTQTPSHQVTQMGQEVILRCVPISNHLYFYWYRQILGQKVEFLVSFYNNEISEKSEIFDDQFSVERPDGSNFTLKIRSTKLEDSAMYFCASSEANNYGYTFGSGTRLTVV.

The gene calls are TRBV5-1 and TRBJ2-2; TCRdb reports TRBD2, a call that lacks DNA to check it against. The germline V gene has CDR1 SGHRS and CDR2 YFSETQ. The CDR3 is 13 residues long. CDR3 in amino acids: CATGEGGTGELFF.

The gene calls are TRBV7-2 and TRBJ2-3; the TCRdb D gene call, TRBD2, has no DNA to confirm it. This CDR3 spans 15 amino acids. Germline CDR1 and CDR2: SGHTA and FQGNSA. The chain's CDR3 is CASSSRAGGRDTQYF.

The genes are TRBV11-2 and TRBJ1-3; no DNA is available, so the TRBD1 call from TCRdb remains unchecked. Germline-derived CDR1 and CDR2 are SGHAT and FQNNGV. The CDR3 covers 15 residues. The CDR3 loop reads CASLVGERSGNTIYF.

The rearrangement links TRBV28 to TRBJ2-1. Germline V gene data show CDR1 as MDHEN and CDR2 as SYDVKM. The CDR3 covers 14 residues. The CDR3 protein is CASNQDRTYNEQFF.

The CDR3 loop reads CASSLTGPAVRGTEAFF. The rearrangement links TRBV5-1 to TRBJ1-1; TCRdb's D gene call, TRBD1, goes unchecked for lack of DNA. The CDR3 has 17 amino acids. The germline gives CDR1 SGHRS, CDR2 YFSETQ.

V gene TRBV5-6 combines with J gene TRBJ1-1; TCRdb indicates TRBD1, and absent DNA this call remains unverified. Germline V gene lookup returns CDR1 SGHDT and CDR2 YYEEEE. The CDR3 contains 15 residues. The CDR3 is CASSSHGGLDTEAFF.

The chain joins TRBV12-3 or TRBV12-4 to TRBJ2-7. The CDR3 covers 13 residues. The CDR3: CASSTRDYYEQYF.

This rearrangement joins TRBV20-1 to TRBJ2-5; TCRdb outputs TRBD2, but without DNA this stays unchecked. In germline, CDR1 is DFQATT, CDR2 SNEGSKA (reference sequence). The CDR3 length is 15 residues. The CDR3 spells CSAERREGREETQYF.

The chain couples TRBV28 to TRBJ2-7. CDR1 is MDHEN, CDR2 SYDVKM, per germline. CDR3 size: 13 residues. CDR3: CASSSLNPYEQYF. The full variable domain, with the rest looked up from reference TRBV28 and TRBJ2-7, is DVKVTQSSRYLVKRTGEKVFLECVQDMDHENMFWYRQDPGLGLRLIYFSYDVKMKEKGDIPEGYSVSREKKERFSLILESASTNQTSMYLCASSSLNPYEQYFGPGTRLTVT.

The chain has TRBV25-1 and TRBJ2-1; TCRdb proposes TRBD1, but this gene call is untestable without DNA. From germline, CDR1 is MGHDK and CDR2 SYGVNS. This CDR3 region has 14 residues. CDR3 sequence reads: CASSEEGRNLEQFF.

This chain links TRBV6-5 with TRBJ1-6. Germline V gene data show CDR1 as MNHEY and CDR2 as SVGAGI. The CDR3 spans 16 residues. This CDR3 reads CASSYLTSSYNSPLHF.

The V and J genes are TRBV3-1 and TRBJ2-1. CDR3 length: 14 residues. Germline CDR1 and CDR2: LGHDT and YNNKEL (reference sequence). This CDR3 reads CASSGQAAYNEQFF.

The V call is TRBV9, the J call TRBJ1-2; TCRdb calls TRBD1, which cannot be checked without DNA. The CDR3 length is 14 residues. The germline V gene encodes CDR1 SGDLS and CDR2 YYNGEE. CDR3 amino acids: CASSGPGHVYGYTF. The full variable domain, in which reference TRBV9 and TRBJ1-2 provide the parts outside the CDR3, is DSGVTQTPKHLITATGQRVTLRCSPRSGDLSVYWYQQSLDQGLQFLIQYYNGEERAKGNILERFSAQQFPDLHSELNLSSLELGDSALYFCASSGPGHVYGYTFGSGTRLTVV.

CDR3 sequence reads: CASSPVMGGAARAFF. The chain employs TRBV4-1 and TRBJ1-1; TCRdb's D gene call, TRBD1, goes unchecked for lack of DNA. This CDR3 region has 15 residues. Germline CDR1 is MGHRA and CDR2 is YSYEKL.

The chain uses TRBV11-3 and TRBJ2-1; TCRdb's D call of TRBD2 is untestable without DNA. The CDR3 has 17 amino acids. The V gene's germline CDR1 is SGHNT and CDR2 YENEEA. The CDR3 sequence: CASSLDPKAGWYNEQFF. The full variable domain, its missing parts supplied by reference TRBV11-3 and TRBJ2-1, is EAGVVQSPRYKIIEKKQPVAFWCNPISGHNTLYWYLQNLGQGPELLIRYENEEAVDDSQLPKDRFSAERLKGVDSTLKIQPAELGDSAVYLCASSLDPKAGWYNEQFFGPGTRLTVL.

The V call is TRBV3-1, the J call TRBJ2-7; absent DNA, TCRdb's TRBD1 call cannot be checked. This CDR3 contains 12 residues. Germline V gene lookup returns CDR1 LGHDT and CDR2 YNNKEL (reference sequence). This chain's CDR3 is CASSQTGYEQYF.

The chain couples TRBV6-5 to TRBJ2-6. The V gene's germline CDR1 is MNHEY and CDR2 SVGAGI. The CDR3 consists of 17 residues. CDR3 loop: CASSYGGLSSGANVLTF.